These 20 T cell receptor beta chains came from one sample sequenced in a study of blood T cell repertoires in COVID-19. Repertoires were generated with immunoSEQ multiplex PCR, while TCRdb's copy carries only in-frame clones and drops some. The data show some 49,000 clones, approximately 81% seen once. Source material: peripheral blood. The receptors derive from a woman of 80 years or more with COVID-19, enrolled during active disease.

Written as DNA, the CDR3 is TGCGCCAGCAGCCAGGGGACTAGCGGGAGTAAAAACATTCAGTACTTC. Protein: CASSQGTSGSKNIQYF. This chain uses TRBV4-1 with TRBJ2-4, with TRBD2 matching 14 bases. The CDR3 totals 16 residues. CDR1 is MGHRA, CDR2 YSYEKL, per germline. After removal of 3 bases from V and 4 bases from J, the junction contained 2 bases not matched to a gene.

This rearrangement joins TRBV30 to TRBJ2-6; D is undetermined. CDR3 length: 13 amino acids. CDR1 is GTSNPN and CDR2 is SVGIG in the germline V gene (reference sequence). V was clipped by 3 bases and J by 12 bases, with 15 bases between them. CDR3 protein: CAWSPGPTAVLTF. CDR3 sequence (DNA): TGTGCCTGGAGCCCTGGGCCAACCGCCGTCCTGACTTTC. The full variable domain, rest sourced from reference TRBV30 and TRBJ2-6, is SQTIHQWPATLVQPVGSPLSLECTVEGTSNPNLYWYRQAAGRGLQLLFYSVGIGQISSEVPQNLSASRPQDRQFILSSKKLLLSDSGFYLCAWSPGPTAVLTFGAGSRLTVL.

This chain connects TRBV6-5 to TRBJ2-1; 8 nucleotides line up with TRBD1. CDR3 length: 15 residues. Germline CDR1 and CDR2: MNHEY and SVGAGI. After removal of 6 bases from V and 7 bases from J, the junction contained 11 bases not matched to a gene. The DNA for the CDR3 is TGTGCCAGCAGGTACCGACAGGGGCCCGGAAATGAGCAGTTCTTC. It is translated as CASRYRQGPGNEQFF.

This sequence joins TRBV5-6 and TRBJ1-6; TRBD1 agrees at 7 bases. The junction had 12 bases not matched to a gene; V was cut back by 1 base and J by 2 bases. CDR1 and CDR2 (germline): SGHDT, YYEEEE. This CDR3 contains 19 residues. The CDR3 region has the DNA TGTGCCAGCAGCTTGCAGGGCAGGGGGTCGACAACCTATAATTCACCCCTCCACTTT. It yields the protein CASSLQGRGSTTYNSPLHF.

This clone was recorded once. The chain has TRBV4-1 and TRBJ2-5; 9 nucleotides match TRBD1. The CDR3 totals 15 residues. Germline V gives CDR1 MGHRA, CDR2 YSYEKL. The junction had 6 bases not matched to a gene; V was cut back by 2 bases and J by 5 bases. The CDR3 DNA reads TGCGCCAGCAGCCAATCAGGGACAGGGTGGGAGACCCAGTACTTC. Translating it yields CASSQSGTGWETQYF.

CDR3 in amino acids: CASSSFGRGSGDTQYF. As DNA, the CDR3 is TGTGCCAGCAGCTCTTTCGGACGCGGGTCCGGTGATACGCAGTATTTT. J is TRBJ2-3 and V is TRBV7-9, with TRBD2 as a possible D gene (5 bases). Germline lookup yields CDR1 SEHNR and CDR2 FQNEAQ (reference sequence). This CDR3 region has 16 residues. Between the trimmed V and J ends, which lost 4 bases and 6 bases, there was a span of 20 bases.

The CDR3 loop reads CASSESLGLAYNEQFF. CDR3 DNA: TGCGCCAGCAGTGAGTCTCTTGGACTAGCCTACAATGAGCAGTTCTTC. The chain employs TRBV10-1 and TRBJ2-1, with TRBD2 identical over 7 bases. Germline CDR1 and CDR2: WNHNN and SYGVQD (reference sequence). J gave up 2 bases and V 0 bases, and 4 bases lay outside the gene matches. The CDR3 sequence is 16 residues long.

The chain couples TRBV6-5 to TRBJ2-7, with a possible D match to TRBD1 (5 bases). Germline-derived CDR1 and CDR2 are MNHEY and SVGAGI. This CDR3 has 14 amino acids. Trimming cost V 2 bases and J 3 bases, with 11 bases left between them. The CDR3 sequence is CASSYGYQGYEQYF. CDR3 nucleotides: TGTGCCAGCAGTTACGGTTACCAGGGCTACGAGCAGTACTTC.

The genes are TRBV27 and TRBJ2-7; a weak D match, TRBD2 (6 bases). Germline values: CDR1 MNHEY, CDR2 SMNVEV (reference sequence). CDR3 length: 15 residues. V was shortened by 8 bases and J by 3 bases, with 20 bases between the two germline ends. The CDR3 loop reads CASRRGGAFLYEQYF. The CDR3 DNA sequence: TGTGCCAGCCGGCGGGGCGGGGCGTTCCTCTACGAGCAGTACTTC.

This clone was detected a few times. The chain combines TRBV20-1 with TRBJ2-1; the D is unclear. This CDR3 spans 13 amino acids. Germline lookup yields CDR1 DFQATT and CDR2 SNEGSKA (reference sequence). V was clipped by 3 bases and J by 9 bases, with 15 bases between them. CDR3 sequence (DNA): TGCAGTGCTAGTGGTAGACTCGATGCTGAGCAGTTCTTC. It specifies CSASGRLDAEQFF.

The rearrangement uses TRBV9 and TRBJ2-5; tentatively, D is TRBD1 (6 bases). The CDR3 runs to 13 residues. The V and J ends lost 4 bases and 4 bases respectively, with 11 bases between them. Per germline, CDR1 SGDLS and CDR2 YYNGEE. CDR3 DNA sequence: TGTGCCAGCAGCACCCCAGGGGTAGAGACCCAGTACTTC. Translating it yields CASSTPGVETQYF.

The chain recombines TRBV19 with TRBJ1-1; 8 nucleotides align to TRBD1. Germline-derived CDR1 and CDR2 are LNHDA and SQIVND (reference sequence). V shed 3 bases and J 0 bases; nucleotides not matched to a gene: 3. The CDR3 totals 15 residues. CDR3 sequence reads: CASSMDRVLNTEAFF. The CDR3 DNA reads as TGTGCCAGTAGTATGGACAGGGTTTTGAACACTGAAGCTTTCTTT.

The rearrangement uses TRBV12-5 and TRBJ2-7; TRBD1 aligns across 11 bases. CDR3 size: 18 residues. Germline assignment: CDR1 LGHNT and CDR2 FRNRAP. V was pared by 6 bases and J by 0 bases, with 13 bases of the junction left unmatched. CDR3 nucleotide sequence: TGTGCTAGTGGGAGTTGGACAGGGGGCTTCCCGGGCTCCTACGAGCAGTACTTC. Translated: CASGSWTGGFPGSYEQYF.

The chain employs TRBV14 and TRBJ2-7, with D possibly matching TRBD1 (5 bases). The CDR3 is made up of 14 amino acids. CDR1 is SGHDN and CDR2 is FVKESK in the germline V gene. Between the trimmed V and J ends, which lost 4 bases and 3 bases, there was a span of 13 bases. CDR3 sequence reads: CASSPRQFFYEQYF. For the CDR3, the DNA is TGTGCCAGCAGCCCACGACAGTTTTTCTACGAGCAGTACTTC.

V is TRBV2 and J is TRBJ2-1, with 8 bases matching TRBD2. This CDR3 contains 14 residues. J was trimmed by 0 bases and V by 8 bases; bases with no gene match: 3. CDR1 and CDR2 from the germline V gene are SNHLY and FYNNEI. This chain's CDR3 is CASAGTSSYNEQFF. The CDR3 DNA reads TGTGCCAGCGCCGGGACTAGCTCCTACAATGAGCAGTTCTTC.

The chain couples TRBV7-2 to TRBJ2-5; weak D call: TRBD2 (5 bases). Germline V gene sequence: CDR1 SGHTA, CDR2 FQGNSA. CDR3 length: 13 residues. Trimming removed 7 bases from V and 2 bases from J, with 11 bases in between. The CDR3 coding sequence is TGTGCCAGCACTCTGACTAAGCAAGAGACCCAGTACTTC. Its protein is CASTLTKQETQYF.

V and J are TRBV13 and TRBJ2-1; D perhaps matches TRBD2 (5 bases). This CDR3 spans 13 amino acids. Germline V gene lookup returns CDR1 PRHDT and CDR2 FYEKMQ (reference sequence). V was pared by 4 bases and J by 7 bases, with 11 bases between. This chain's CDR3 is CASSSLTRNEQFF. CDR3 DNA sequence: TGTGCCAGCAGCTCCCTTACTAGGAATGAGCAGTTCTTC.

The chain is built from TRBV7-2 and TRBJ2-1; TRBD1 might be the D (6 bases). Deletions cut 6 bases from V and 4 bases from J, with 16 bases between. Looked up from germline, CDR1 is SGHTA and CDR2 is FQGNSA. This CDR3 region has 15 residues. The chain's CDR3 is CASRPGTSRYNEQFF. The CDR3 DNA sequence: TGTGCCAGCAGACCCGGGACAAGTAGATACAATGAGCAGTTCTTC.

V is TRBV18 and J is TRBJ2-3, with TRBD2 as a possible D gene (6 bases). The length of the CDR3 is 13 residues. V lost 4 bases and J lost 6, with 11 bases in between. Germline values: CDR1 KGHSH, CDR2 LQKENI. CDR3 protein: CASSHTSSDTQYF. The CDR3 coding sequence is TGTGCCAGCTCACATACTAGCAGTGATACGCAGTATTTT.

The chain is built from TRBV7-9 and TRBJ2-7; perhaps TRBD1 as D (6 bases). The CDR3 consists of 13 residues. CDR1 is SEHNR and CDR2 is FQNEAQ in the germline V gene (reference sequence). V lost 5 bases to trimming and J lost 6 bases, with 14 bases between them. The CDR3 DNA sequence: TGTGCCAGCAGCCAACAGACAGGAAGCGAGCAGTACTTC. As protein: CASSQQTGSEQYF.